The rows below give T cell receptor beta chains drawn from one sample of a study of blood T cells in healthy people across ages. TCRdb re-analysed the 5' RACE reads in MiXCR, keeping a single row per CDR3 protein. The sample consists of about 1.8 million distinct CDR3 sequences, around half of them appearing once. The sample comprised blood. The receptors were gathered from a woman aged 35 to 49 in good health. The conserved cysteine and the conserved F or W are not part of the CDR3 here. Size is stated for part of the rows, as once, few or many counts, or as a class when the clone is expanded.

J gene	clone size	V gene	CDR3 protein
NA	few	TRBV25-1	ASSEEQGSLSEQY
TRBJ2-1	NA	TRBV6-2/TRBV6-3	ASTARDYSYEQF
TRBJ2-1	NA	TRBV24-1	ATSDEGGYNEQF
TRBJ2-7	NA	TRBV12-3/TRBV12-4	ASKKAGQAYEQY
TRBJ2-1	NA	TRBV5-1	ASSQDVYNEQF
TRBJ2-1	few	TRBV9	ASSGSMTGYHEQF
TRBJ2-3	few	TRBV27	ASQDYGADTQY
TRBJ1-2	few	TRBV5-1	ASSLDSTGVFNYGYT
TRBJ2-3	NA	TRBV19	ASSIGVTTDTQY
TRBJ2-1	few	TRBV24-1	ATSDPSGSSYNEQF
TRBJ1-2	NA	TRBV6-2/TRBV6-3	ASSQTAAGGYT
TRBJ2-7	many	TRBV20-1	SALDPDRGSYEQY
TRBJ1-5	NA	TRBV10-3	AIRGAGGNQPQH